This T cell receptor (beta chain) was identified during a study of early T cells in non-severe SARS-CoV-2 infection. V was cut by 2 bases and J by 8 bases, with 23 bases left in between. The CDR3 is 17 residues long. Germline V CDR1 and CDR2: SGHTA, FQGNSA. TCRdb recomputed calls from the 5' RACE reads with MiXCR, one row per CDR3 protein. The sample has 75,000 or so distinct CDR3 sequences, around 10% seen once. The chain has TRBV7-2 and TRBJ2-3, with D possibly TRBD2 on 6 matching bases. The specimen comprised whole blood, sampled at baseline. The receptor's source is an adult who was a healthcare worker with PCR-confirmed SARS-CoV-2 infection or an uninfected control (not recorded which). Here the CDR3 DNA reads TGTGCCAGCAGCTTACAGTCTACGGGACTCCCCCCTATTACGCAGTATTTT. Translation gives CASSLQSTGLPPITQYF.